This TCR beta chain was documented in a study of T cells in Graves' hyperthyroidism and ophthalmopathy. This clonotype was recorded many times. The investigators amplified TCR beta CDR3 regions from RNA transcripts. RT-PCR in the first round (using the HTBI primer set) targeted the TCR CDR3. TCRdb fed the multiplex PCR reads into MiXCR, producing one record per CDR3 protein. The data show hundreds of thousands of distinct CDR3 sequences, with about two fifths seen just once and more than 7% held by the top ten. With 6 bases removed from V and 2 bases from J, the gap between germline ends came to 8 bases. Germline assignment: CDR1 DFQATT and CDR2 SNEGSKA (reference sequence). The CDR3 totals 13 residues. Diagnoses were made from clinical symptoms, serum measures (thyroxine and TRAb), thyroid ultrasound and orbital computed tomography. Fresh peripheral blood, about 9.3 ml, yielded the PBMCs.

Sequenced input: blood. The V and J genes are TRBV20-1 and TRBJ1-6; weak D call: TRBD1 (5 bases). The TCR originated in a man between 18 and 35 years old with Graves' hyperthyroidism. The CDR3 nucleotides read TGCAGTGCCAAGGACACCTATAATTCACCCCTCCACTTT. It translates to CSAKDTYNSPLHF.